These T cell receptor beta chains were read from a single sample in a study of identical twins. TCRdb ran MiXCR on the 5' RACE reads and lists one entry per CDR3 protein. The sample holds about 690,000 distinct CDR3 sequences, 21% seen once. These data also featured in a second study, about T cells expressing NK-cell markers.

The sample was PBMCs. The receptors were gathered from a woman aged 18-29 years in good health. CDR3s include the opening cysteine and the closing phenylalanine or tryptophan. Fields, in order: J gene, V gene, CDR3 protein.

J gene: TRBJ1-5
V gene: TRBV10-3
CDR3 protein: CAISESGQARGPQHF

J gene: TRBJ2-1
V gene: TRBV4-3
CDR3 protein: CASSQDTGGGSSYNEQFF

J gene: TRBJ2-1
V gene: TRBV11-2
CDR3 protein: CASSFLAPENEQFF

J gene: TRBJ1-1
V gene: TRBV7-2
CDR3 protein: CASSLTLRPDRGEAFF

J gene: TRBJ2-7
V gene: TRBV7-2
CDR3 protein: CASSFGTSGDEQYF

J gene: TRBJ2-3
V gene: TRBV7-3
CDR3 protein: CASSLKWGPDTQYF

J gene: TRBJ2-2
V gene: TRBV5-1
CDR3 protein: CASGPDSAGELFF

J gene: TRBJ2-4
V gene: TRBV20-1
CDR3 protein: CSASRSSGQGYIQYF

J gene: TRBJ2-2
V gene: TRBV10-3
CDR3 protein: CAISESPGTGELFF

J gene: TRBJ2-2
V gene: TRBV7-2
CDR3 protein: CASSPGRVHGELFF

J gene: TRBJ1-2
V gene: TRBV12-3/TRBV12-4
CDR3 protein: CASSFRSYKGSYGYTF

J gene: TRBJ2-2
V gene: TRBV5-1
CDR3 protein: CASSFSGPYTGELFF

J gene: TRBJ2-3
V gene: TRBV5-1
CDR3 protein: CASSRSGRGTDTQYF

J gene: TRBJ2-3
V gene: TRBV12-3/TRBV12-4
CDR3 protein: CASSLGGPADTQYF

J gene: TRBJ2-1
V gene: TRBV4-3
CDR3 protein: CASSQEVVGLYNEQFF

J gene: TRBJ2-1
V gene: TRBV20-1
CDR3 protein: CSARGQGINEQFF

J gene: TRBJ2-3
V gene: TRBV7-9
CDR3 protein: CASSLRGAAADTQYF

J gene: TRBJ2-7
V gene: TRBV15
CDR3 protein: CATSSPNREDYEQYF

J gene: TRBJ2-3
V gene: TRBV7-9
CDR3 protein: CASSSSKTQYF

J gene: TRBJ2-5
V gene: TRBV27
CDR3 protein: CASSSGSVKGETQYF

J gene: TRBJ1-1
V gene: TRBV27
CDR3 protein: CASSSRTGVDEAFF

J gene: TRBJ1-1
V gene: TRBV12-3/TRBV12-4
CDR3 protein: CASSTGGGIYF

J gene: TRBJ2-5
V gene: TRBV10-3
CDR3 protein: CAIAGTQETQYF

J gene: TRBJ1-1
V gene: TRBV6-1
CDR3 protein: CASSDRDMNTEAFF

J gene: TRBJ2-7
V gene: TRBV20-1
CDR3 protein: CSAQTRSAGGYEQYF

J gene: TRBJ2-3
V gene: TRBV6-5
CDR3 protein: CASSSLTSGRAGTDTQYF

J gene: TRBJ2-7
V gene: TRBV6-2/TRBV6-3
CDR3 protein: CASTLRRGNYEQYF

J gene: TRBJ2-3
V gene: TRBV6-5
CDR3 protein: CASSSNGGADTQYF

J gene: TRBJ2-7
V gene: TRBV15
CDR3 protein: CATSRAGRLGPYSSYEQYF